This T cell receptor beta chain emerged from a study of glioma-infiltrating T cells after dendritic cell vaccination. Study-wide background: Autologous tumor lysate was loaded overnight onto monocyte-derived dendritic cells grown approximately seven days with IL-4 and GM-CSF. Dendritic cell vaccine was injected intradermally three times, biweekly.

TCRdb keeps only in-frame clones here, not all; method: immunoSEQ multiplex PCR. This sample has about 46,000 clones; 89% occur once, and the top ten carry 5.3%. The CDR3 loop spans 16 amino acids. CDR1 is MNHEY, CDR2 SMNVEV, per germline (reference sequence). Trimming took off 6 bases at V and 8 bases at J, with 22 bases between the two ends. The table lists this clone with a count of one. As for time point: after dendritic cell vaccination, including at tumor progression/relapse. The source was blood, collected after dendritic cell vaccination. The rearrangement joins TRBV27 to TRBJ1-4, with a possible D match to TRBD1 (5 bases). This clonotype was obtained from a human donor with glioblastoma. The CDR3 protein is CASSPTGGIVREKLFF. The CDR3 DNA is TGTGCCAGCAGCCCGACCGGGGGTATTGTACGGGAAAAACTGTTTTTT.